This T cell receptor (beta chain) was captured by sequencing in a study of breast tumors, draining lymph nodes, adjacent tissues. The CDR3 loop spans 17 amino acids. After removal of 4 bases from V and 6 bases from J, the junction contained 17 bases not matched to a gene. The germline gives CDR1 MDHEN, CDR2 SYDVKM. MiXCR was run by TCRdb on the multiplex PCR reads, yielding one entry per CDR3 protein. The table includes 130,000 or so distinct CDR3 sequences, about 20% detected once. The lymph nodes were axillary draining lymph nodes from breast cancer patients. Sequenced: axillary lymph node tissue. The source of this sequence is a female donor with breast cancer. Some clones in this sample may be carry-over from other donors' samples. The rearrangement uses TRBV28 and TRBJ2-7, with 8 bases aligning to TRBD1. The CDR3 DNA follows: TGTGCCAGCAGTTCCCCAAGCAGGGGACAGGTACGGGTCGAGCAGTACTTC. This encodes CASSSPSRGQVRVEQYF.